These T cell receptor beta chains were read from a single sample in a study of blood T cell repertoires in COVID-19. Repertoires were generated with immunoSEQ multiplex PCR, while TCRdb's copy carries only in-frame clones and drops some. The data show approximately 200,000 clones, around four fifths seen once. The sequenced sample was PBMCs or T cells enriched from blood (not recorded which). These receptors originate from a man in his forties who had recovered from COVID-19. The CDR3 runs from the conserved cysteine through the conserved F or W. D genes are given only for firm matches. Size is omitted from some rows. Given values are once, few, many or a class for expanded clones.

CDR3nt | CDR3aa | v_gene | d_gene | j_gene | abundance
TGCGCCAGCAGCTCAGGAGGGCCGGGTAATGAGCAGTTCTTC | CASSSGGPGNEQFF | TRBV5-1 | . | TRBJ2-1 | .
TGCGCCAGCAGTCCTCGGATAGCGGGAGGAAGAGTCACAGATACGCAGTATTTT | CASSPRIAGGRVTDTQYF | TRBV5-1 | TRBD2 | TRBJ2-3 | once
TGTGCCAGCAGCGTAGAGGGACTAGGGCCTAATGAGCAGTTCTTC | CASSVEGLGPNEQFF | TRBV9 | TRBD2 | TRBJ2-1 | once
TGTGCCAGCAGGGCGGACACTGAAGCTTTCTTT | CASRADTEAFF | TRBV28 | . | TRBJ1-1 | .
TGTGCCAGTAGTATGAGGGGGCTAGCTTTCTTT | CASSMRGLAFF | TRBV19 | TRBD1 | TRBJ1-1 | .
TGTGCCAGCAAACTACTGGGGGGGAACACTGAAGCTTTCTTT | CASKLLGGNTEAFF | TRBV27 | . | TRBJ1-1 | .
TGCAGTGCTAGGAGGTACAATGAGCAGTTCTTC | CSARRYNEQFF | TRBV20-1 | . | TRBJ2-1 | .
TGTGCCAGCAGCCAAGGGCTGGGGCGTAGTAATGAGCAGTTCTTC | CASSQGLGRSNEQFF | TRBV3-1/TRBV3-2 | . | TRBJ2-1 | once
TGTGCCAGTAGTACGCGGACAGGCCACAATCAGCCCCAGCATTTT | CASSTRTGHNQPQHF | TRBV19 | TRBD1 | TRBJ1-5 | .
TGTGCCAGCAGCTGGGGGGATTCGGGCTGGACCGGGGAGCTGTTTTTT | CASSWGDSGWTGELFF | TRBV5-4 | . | TRBJ2-2 | .
TGCAGTGCTAGTCCATTCGCGGGGCTCAGGTATGAGCAGTTCTTC | CSASPFAGLRYEQFF | TRBV20-1 | . | TRBJ2-1 | few
TGCGCCAGCAGCTCTCCTATACTAGCGGAAACTACAGATACGCAGTATTTT | CASSSPILAETTDTQYF | TRBV4-1 | TRBD2 | TRBJ2-3 | .
TGCGCCAGCAGCCAAGATTGGTCTTTTGGGGGAGGCCCCCCTTACGAGCAGTACTTC | CASSQDWSFGGGPPYEQYF | TRBV4-3 | . | TRBJ2-7 | .
TGTGCCACCAGTGATTCCGGCGGGGTTGACACCGGGGAGCTGTTTTTT | CATSDSGGVDTGELFF | TRBV24-1 | . | TRBJ2-2 | .
TGTGCCAGCAGCGTTGGGGGGGCCGGCGACGAGCAGTACTTC | CASSVGGAGDEQYF | TRBV9 | . | TRBJ2-7 | .
TGTGCCAGCAGCTTCGGGACAGGGGTAACAGATACGCAGTATTTT | CASSFGTGVTDTQYF | TRBV5-6 | TRBD1 | TRBJ2-3 | .
TGTGCCAGCAGCTTACAGGGCTCCGGGGAGCTGTTTTTT | CASSLQGSGELFF | TRBV13 | . | TRBJ2-2 | few
TGTGCCAGCAGCCTTGCGGACCGACGGGGGGAGACCCAGTACTTC | CASSLADRRGETQYF | TRBV7-6 | . | TRBJ2-5 | .
TGCAGCGCGTTGTTGGCTTCGGGGACTAACATTCAGTACTTC | CSALLASGTNIQYF | TRBV29-1 | . | TRBJ2-4 | once
TGTGCCAGCAGTTACGCTATCACTGAAGCTTTCTTT | CASSYAITEAFF | TRBV6-2/TRBV6-3 | . | TRBJ1-1 | .
TGTGCCAGCAGTTACTCTAGCGAGGGTACCCAAGAGACCCAGTACTTC | CASSYSSEGTQETQYF | TRBV6-5 | . | TRBJ2-5 | .
TGTGCCAGTAGTTCAGGGGGAGGTACTGAAGCTTTCTTT | CASSSGGGTEAFF | TRBV19 | TRBD1 | TRBJ1-1 | .
TGTGCCAGCAGCTTAACTTCAGATACGCAGTATTTT | CASSLTSDTQYF | TRBV7-2 | . | TRBJ2-3 | .
TGTGCCAGCAGCCCCCGTACCACTAGTGGTGGCTACACCTTC | CASSPRTTSGGYTF | TRBV7-9 | . | TRBJ1-2 | .
TGTGCCAGCAGTTTCCCCGGAGCCTTGTTCAATGAGCAGTTCTTC | CASSFPGALFNEQFF | TRBV28 | . | TRBJ2-1 | few
TGTGCCAGCAGCTTGTTTAGATCTAATGAAAAACTGTTTTTT | CASSLFRSNEKLFF | TRBV5-6 | . | TRBJ1-4 | .
TGCGCCAGCAGCTTATCAGGGGATGGCACTGAAGCTTTCTTT | CASSLSGDGTEAFF | TRBV5-1 | . | TRBJ1-1 | .